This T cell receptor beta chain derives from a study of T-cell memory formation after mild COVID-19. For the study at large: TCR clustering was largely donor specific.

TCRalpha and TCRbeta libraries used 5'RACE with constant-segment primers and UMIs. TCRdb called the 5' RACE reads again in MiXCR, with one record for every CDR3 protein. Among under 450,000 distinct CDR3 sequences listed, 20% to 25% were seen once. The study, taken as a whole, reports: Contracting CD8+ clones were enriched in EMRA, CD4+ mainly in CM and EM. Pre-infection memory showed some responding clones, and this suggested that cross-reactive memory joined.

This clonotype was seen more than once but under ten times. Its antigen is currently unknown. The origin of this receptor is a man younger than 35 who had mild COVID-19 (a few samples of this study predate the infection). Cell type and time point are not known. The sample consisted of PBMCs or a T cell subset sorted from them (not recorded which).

The CDR3 spells CSARARLRLEQFF. CDR3 DNA sequence: TGCAGTGCTAGGGCCCGGCTACGGTTGGAGCAGTTCTTC. V is TRBV20-1 and J is TRBJ2-1, with D uncertain. The CDR3 covers 13 residues. Germline CDR1 reads DFQATT; CDR2 reads SNEGSKA (reference sequence). Between the trimmed V and J ends, which lost 3 bases and 10 bases, there was a span of 16 bases.